The clone carrying this TCR beta chain was recorded many times. Antigen specificity is unknown. V dropped 0 bases and J dropped 4 bases, with 9 bases sitting between them. CDR3 size: 14 residues. Germline V gene sequence: CDR1 ENHRY, CDR2 SYGVKD. The data were taken from a study of CD8 T cells in ankylosing spondylitis. General study results and limits: Earlier reports found some motif variants in synovial fluid and blood in reactive arthritis.

Molecular-barcoded quantitative 5'-RACE produced these TCR beta libraries. Each CDR3 protein is one row after TCRdb ran MiXCR on the 5' RACE reads. The table includes about 250,000 distinct CDR3 sequences, under 8.5% detected once. The sequence derives from a female donor with ankylosing spondylitis or in good health (not recorded which). This chain links TRBV10-3 with TRBJ1-2; D ambiguous. Sequenced input: blood, either unsorted or a sorted T cell fraction (not recorded which). The DNA of the CDR3 is TGTGCCATCAGTGAGTCACAACAGCTCTATGGCTACACCTTC. Translated, it gives CAISESQQLYGYTF.